The present T cell receptor beta chain was sequenced within a study of blood T cell repertoires in COVID-19. Study information: The United States, Italy and Spain supplied acute and convalescent COVID-19 samples. In each case, the material was cDNA or gDNA derived from T cells, B-cell-depleted T cells, or PBMCs.

As originally analysed: By means of reference gene primer amplification, nucleated cell counts were estimated. Only in-frame clones appear in the TCRdb table, and some are missing; sequencing was by immunoSEQ multiplex PCR. Clone size and V and J calls were adopted from that table, with D and trimming inferred from the DNA. Altogether approximately 250,000 clones are present, more than 75% being singletons, with the ten largest covering around 1.6%. Concerning this clone: Different DNA sequences within this sample yield the same CDR3.

CDR1 and CDR2 (germline): SGHRS, YFSETQ. Trimming took off 2 bases at V and 8 bases at J, with 13 bases between the two ends. The CDR3 totals 14 residues. This TCR was recovered from a woman aged 55-70 years who had recovered from COVID-19. The genes are TRBV5-1 and TRBJ1-4; D not resolved. The material sequenced was peripheral blood. The DNA for the CDR3 is TGCGCCAGCAGCTTAGAGGGATCTGGGGAAAAACTGTTTTTT. The encoded protein is CASSLEGSGEKLFF.